This TCR beta chain was identified during a study of OX40 agonist ivuxolimab in advanced cancers. General study findings and limits: More expanded clones were seen, on average, in CD8+ T cells than in CD4+. No antigen was identified for the clonally expanded peripheral T cells.

V was cut by 4 bases and J by 1 base, with 17 bases left in between. Germline V gene data show CDR1 as SGHRS and CDR2 as YFSETQ. The CDR3 sequence is 16 residues long. Concerning this clone itself: What it binds is not known.

Sequencing used immunoSEQ multiplex PCR; TCRdb keeps in-frame clones, though not all of them. The sample lists about 100,000 clones; roughly 90% were seen once. Prior autoimmune disease or systemic immunosuppression barred patients. V usage is TRBV5-1 and J usage is TRBJ1-2; D gene ambiguous. The receptor was isolated from an adult with an advanced solid tumor such as melanoma, head and neck, liver or kidney cancer. The sample was CD4+ or CD8+ T cells sorted from blood, taken in a trial of the OX40 agonist ivuxolimab. The CDR3 loop is CASSTGLSRDNYGYTF. In DNA, the CDR3 is TGCGCCAGCAGCACCGGCCTATCTAGGGATAACTATGGCTACACCTTC.